The following is a T cell receptor beta chain sequence with its context. This record comes from a study of shared clonotypes between healthy human individuals. As for the study in general: CD4 naive and memory got three plates each, CD8 naive two, CD8 memory one.

Produced via immunoSEQ multiplex PCR; TCRdb's table is partial and in-frame only. Here the sample spans some 1.5 million clones, about 98% being singletons. Trimming took 1 base from V and 10 from J, leaving 11 bases between them. Germline lookup yields CDR1 LNHNV and CDR2 YYDKDF (reference sequence). This CDR3 is built from 13 residues. The sequence derives from a man younger than 40 in good health. This chain joins TRBV15 and TRBJ2-1; D is possibly TRBD2 (5 bases). The material sequenced was naive CD4+ T cells sorted from blood. Subset of the sample: CD45RA+ positively selected. The CDR3, as DNA: TGTGCCACCAGCAGAGGCCAAGGAGGCGAGCAGTTCTTC. It encodes CATSRGQGGEQFF.